This TCR beta chain is from a study of blood T cell repertoires in COVID-19. As for the study in general: Among Cohort 3 donors, those recovered had two negative PCRs, clearance, or symptom resolution.

The CDR3 totals 18 residues. CDR1 is GTSNPN, CDR2 SVGIG, per germline (reference sequence). Trimming at V came to 1 base and at J to 4 bases, leaving 13 bases not matched to a gene. Using immunoSEQ multiplex PCR, the repertoire was profiled, and TCRdb retains in-frame clones only, with some absent. The sample includes fewer than 350,000 clones, around 90% seen only once; the top ten take approximately 2%. This TCR was recovered from a woman in her fifties or sixties in a cohort exposed to, infected with or recovered from COVID-19 (not recorded which). The V gene is TRBV30, the J gene TRBJ2-1; 10 bases align to TRBD2. Sequenced: PBMCs or T cells enriched from blood (not recorded which). Here the CDR3 reads CAWSASRTSGKPYNEQFF. For the CDR3, the DNA is TGTGCCTGGAGTGCCTCCAGGACTAGCGGAAAACCTTACAATGAGCAGTTCTTC.